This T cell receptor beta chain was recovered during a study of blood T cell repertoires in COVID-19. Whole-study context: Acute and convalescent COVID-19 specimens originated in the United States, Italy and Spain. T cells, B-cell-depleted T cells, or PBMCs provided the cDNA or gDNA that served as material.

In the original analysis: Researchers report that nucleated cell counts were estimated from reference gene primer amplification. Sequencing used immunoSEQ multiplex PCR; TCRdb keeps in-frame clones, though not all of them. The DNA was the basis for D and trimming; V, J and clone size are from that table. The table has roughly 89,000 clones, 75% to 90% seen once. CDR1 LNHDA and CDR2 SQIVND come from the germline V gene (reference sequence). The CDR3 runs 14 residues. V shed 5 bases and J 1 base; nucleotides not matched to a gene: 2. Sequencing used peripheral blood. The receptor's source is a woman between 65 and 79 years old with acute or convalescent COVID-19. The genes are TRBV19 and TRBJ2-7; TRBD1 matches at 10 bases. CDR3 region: CASSGQGDSYEQYF. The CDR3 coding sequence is TGTGCCAGTAGTGGACAGGGGGATTCCTACGAGCAGTACTTC.